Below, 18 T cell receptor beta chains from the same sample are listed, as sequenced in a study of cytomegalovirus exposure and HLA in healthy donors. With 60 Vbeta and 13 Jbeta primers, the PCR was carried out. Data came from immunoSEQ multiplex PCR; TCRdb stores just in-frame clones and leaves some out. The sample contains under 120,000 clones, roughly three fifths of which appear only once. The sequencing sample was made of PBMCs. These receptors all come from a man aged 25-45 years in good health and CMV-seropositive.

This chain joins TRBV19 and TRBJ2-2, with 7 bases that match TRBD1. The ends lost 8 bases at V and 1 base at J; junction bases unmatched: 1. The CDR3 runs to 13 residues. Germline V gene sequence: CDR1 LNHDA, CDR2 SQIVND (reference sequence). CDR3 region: CASGQVNTGELFF. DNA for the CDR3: TGTGCCAGTGGACAGGTGAACACCGGGGAGCTGTTTTTT.

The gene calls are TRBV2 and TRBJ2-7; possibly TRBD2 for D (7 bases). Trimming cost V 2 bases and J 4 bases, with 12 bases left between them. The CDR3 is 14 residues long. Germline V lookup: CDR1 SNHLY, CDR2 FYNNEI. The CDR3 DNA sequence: TGTGCCAGCAGTGAATCGGGGGGCCCTTACGAGCAGTACTTC. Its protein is CASSESGGPYEQYF.

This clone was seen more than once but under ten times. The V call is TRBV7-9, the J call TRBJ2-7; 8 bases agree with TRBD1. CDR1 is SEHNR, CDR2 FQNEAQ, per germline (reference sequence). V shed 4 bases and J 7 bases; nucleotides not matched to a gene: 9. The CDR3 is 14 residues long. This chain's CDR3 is CASSSRDRPWEQYF. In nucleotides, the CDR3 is TGTGCCAGCAGCTCACGGGACAGGCCTTGGGAGCAGTACTTC.

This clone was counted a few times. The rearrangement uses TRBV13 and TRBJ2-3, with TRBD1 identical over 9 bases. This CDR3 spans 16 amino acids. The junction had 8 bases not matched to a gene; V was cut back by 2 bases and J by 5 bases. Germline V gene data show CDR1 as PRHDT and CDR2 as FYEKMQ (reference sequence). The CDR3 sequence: CASSLRLQGAGDTQYF. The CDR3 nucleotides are TGTGCCAGCAGCTTAAGATTACAGGGGGCAGGAGATACGCAGTATTTT.

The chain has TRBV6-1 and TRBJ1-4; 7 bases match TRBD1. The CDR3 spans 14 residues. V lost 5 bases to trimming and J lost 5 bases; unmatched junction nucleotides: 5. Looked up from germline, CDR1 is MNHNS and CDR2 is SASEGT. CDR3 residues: CASSRQGPNEKLFF. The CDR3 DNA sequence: TGTGCCAGCAGTAGACAGGGCCCAAATGAAAAACTGTTTTTT.

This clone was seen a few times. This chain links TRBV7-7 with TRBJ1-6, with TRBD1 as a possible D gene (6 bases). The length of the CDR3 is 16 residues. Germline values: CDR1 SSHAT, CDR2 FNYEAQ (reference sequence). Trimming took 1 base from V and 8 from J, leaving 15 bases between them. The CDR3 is CASSLGGVQGDSPLHF. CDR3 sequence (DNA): TGTGCCAGCAGCTTAGGCGGAGTACAGGGAGATTCACCCCTCCACTTT. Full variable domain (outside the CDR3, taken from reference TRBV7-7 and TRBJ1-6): GAGVSQSPRYKVTKRGQDVTLRCDPISSHATLYWYQQALGQGPEFLTYFNYEAQPDKSGLPSDRFSAERPEGSISTLTIQRTEQRDSAMYRCASSLGGVQGDSPLHFGNGTRLTVT.

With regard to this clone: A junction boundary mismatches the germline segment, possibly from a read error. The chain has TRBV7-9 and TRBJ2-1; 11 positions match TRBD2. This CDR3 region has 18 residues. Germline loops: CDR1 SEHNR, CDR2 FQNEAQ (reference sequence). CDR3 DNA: TGTGCCAGCAGCCTAGCGGGGGGTCCCCTTATGGTGGGCAATGAGCAGTTCTTC. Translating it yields CASSLAGGPLMVGNEQFF.

The CDR3 DNA reads TGTGCCAGCAGCCCCAACAGGTTCACAGATACGCAGTATTTT. Amino acid sequence: CASSPNRFTDTQYF. V gene TRBV11-2 combines with J gene TRBJ2-3; D possibly corresponds to TRBD1 (5 bases). From germline, CDR1 is SGHAT and CDR2 FQNNGV. V lost 5 bases and J 2 bases, leaving 11 bases between the germline ends. The CDR3 length is 14 residues.

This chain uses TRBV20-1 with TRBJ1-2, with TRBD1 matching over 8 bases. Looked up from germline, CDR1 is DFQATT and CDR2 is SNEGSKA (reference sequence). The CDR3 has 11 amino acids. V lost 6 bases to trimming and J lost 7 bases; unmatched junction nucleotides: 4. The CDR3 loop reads CSAGQGAGYTF. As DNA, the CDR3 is TGCAGTGCCGGACAGGGAGCTGGCTACACCTTC.

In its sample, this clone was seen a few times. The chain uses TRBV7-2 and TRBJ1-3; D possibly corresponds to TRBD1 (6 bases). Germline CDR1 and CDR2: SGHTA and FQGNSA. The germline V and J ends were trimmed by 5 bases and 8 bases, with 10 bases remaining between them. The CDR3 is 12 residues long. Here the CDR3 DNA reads TGTGCCAGCAGCGCCGACAGGTACACCATATATTTT. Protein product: CASSADRYTIYF.

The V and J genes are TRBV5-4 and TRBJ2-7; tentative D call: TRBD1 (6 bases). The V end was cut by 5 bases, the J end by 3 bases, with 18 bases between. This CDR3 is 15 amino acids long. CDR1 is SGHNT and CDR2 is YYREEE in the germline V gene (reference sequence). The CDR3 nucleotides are TGTGCCAGCAGGGAAGGACAGAGCTTATTCTACGAGCAGTACTTC. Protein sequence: CASREGQSLFYEQYF.

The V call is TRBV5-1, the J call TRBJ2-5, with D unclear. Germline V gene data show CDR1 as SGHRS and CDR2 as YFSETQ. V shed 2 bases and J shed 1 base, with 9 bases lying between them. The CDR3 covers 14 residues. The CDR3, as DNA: TGCGCCAGCAGCTTCCAGACACCCCAAGAGACCCAGTACTTC. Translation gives CASSFQTPQETQYF.

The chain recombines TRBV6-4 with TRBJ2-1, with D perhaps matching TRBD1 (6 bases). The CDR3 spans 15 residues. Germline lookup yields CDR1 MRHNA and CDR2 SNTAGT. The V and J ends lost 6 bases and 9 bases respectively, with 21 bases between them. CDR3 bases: TGTGCCAGCAGCCTACAGGGTTCTGATCACAGTGAGCAGTTCTTC. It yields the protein CASSLQGSDHSEQFF.

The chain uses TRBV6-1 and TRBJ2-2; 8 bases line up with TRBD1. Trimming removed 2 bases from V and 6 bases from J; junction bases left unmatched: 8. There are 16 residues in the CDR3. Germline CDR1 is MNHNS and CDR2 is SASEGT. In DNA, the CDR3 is TGTGCCAGCAGTGAACACGCCGGGACAGGCCCCGGGGAGCTGTTTTTT. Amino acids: CASSEHAGTGPGELFF.

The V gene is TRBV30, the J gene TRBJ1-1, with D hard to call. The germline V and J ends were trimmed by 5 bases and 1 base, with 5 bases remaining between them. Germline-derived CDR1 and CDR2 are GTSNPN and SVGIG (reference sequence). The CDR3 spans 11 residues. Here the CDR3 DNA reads TGTGCCTGGGTCGGGAACACTGAAGCTTTCTTT. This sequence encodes CAWVGNTEAFF.

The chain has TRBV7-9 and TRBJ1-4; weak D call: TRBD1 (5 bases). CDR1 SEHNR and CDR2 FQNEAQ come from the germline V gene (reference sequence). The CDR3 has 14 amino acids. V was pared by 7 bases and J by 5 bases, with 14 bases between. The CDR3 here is CASIHGRGNEKLFF. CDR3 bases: TGTGCCAGCATCCACGGACGGGGGAATGAAAAACTGTTTTTT. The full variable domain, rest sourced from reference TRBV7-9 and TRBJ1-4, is DTGVSQNPRHKITKRGQNVTFRCDPISEHNRLYWYRQTLGQGPEFLTYFQNEAQLEKSRLLSDRFSAERPKGSFSTLEIQRTEQGDSAMYLCASIHGRGNEKLFFGSGTQLSVL.

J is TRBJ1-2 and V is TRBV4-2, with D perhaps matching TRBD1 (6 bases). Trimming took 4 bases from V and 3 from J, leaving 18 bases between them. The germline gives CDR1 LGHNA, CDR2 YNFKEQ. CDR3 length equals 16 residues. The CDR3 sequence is CASSRGGQGQDYGYTF. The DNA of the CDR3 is TGTGCCAGCAGCCGCGGGGGGCAGGGGCAGGACTATGGCTACACCTTC.

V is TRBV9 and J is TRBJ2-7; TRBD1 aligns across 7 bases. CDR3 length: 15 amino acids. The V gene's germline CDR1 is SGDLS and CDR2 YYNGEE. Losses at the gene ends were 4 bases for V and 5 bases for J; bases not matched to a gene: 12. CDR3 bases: TGTGCCAGCAGCTATAAGGGGGCCTCGTCGGACGAGCAGTACTTC. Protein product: CASSYKGASSDEQYF. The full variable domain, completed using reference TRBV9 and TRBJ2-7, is DSGVTQTPKHLITATGQRVTLRCSPRSGDLSVYWYQQSLDQGLQFLIQYYNGEERAKGNILERFSAQQFPDLHSELNLSSLELGDSALYFCASSYKGASSDEQYFGPGTRLTVT.